This T cell receptor (beta chain) was sequenced in a study of blood T cell repertoires in COVID-19. Study context: Sites in the United States, Italy and Spain provided acute and convalescent COVID-19 samples. T cells, B-cell-depleted T cells, or PBMCs provided the cDNA or gDNA that served as material.

In the original workflow: Reference gene primers were amplified, and this amplification served to estimate nucleated cell counts. Assay: immunoSEQ multiplex PCR; the TCRdb copy retains only in-frame clones and omits some. V, J and clone size are those of that table, while D and trimming were read from the DNA. The sample contains about 49,000 clones, about 85% of which appear only once. The CDR3 consists of 15 residues. Germline V gene sequence: CDR1 MDHEN, CDR2 SYDVKM. Deletions cut 6 bases from V and 2 bases from J, with 13 bases between. Sequencing input: peripheral blood. V is TRBV28 and J is TRBJ2-2; tentatively, D is TRBD1 (6 bases). The sequence was collected from a human donor in a cohort sampled during active COVID-19. CDR3 DNA sequence: TGTGCCAGCAGGCTTCAGGGGAGAAACACCGGGGAGCTGTTTTTT. Residues: CASRLQGRNTGELFF.